The clone carrying this TCR beta chain has a handful of counts. Its antigen is not known. The sample is drawn from a study of CD8+ T cells in alopecia areata. Findings and caveats of the study: Among the cells sequenced in scalp samples are also the resident alphabeta T cells of normal skin.

Extracted from the samples, RNA was reverse transcribed into cDNA to serve as the sequencing template. Using immunoSEQ multiplex PCR, the repertoire was profiled, and TCRdb retains in-frame clones only, with some absent. The sample consists of 150,000 to 200,000 clones, 58% of them appearing once. Treatment: oral pan-JAK inhibitor, 5-10 mg twice daily. Sequences were derived from CD4+ T cells sorted from blood, sampled at approximately week 56, from a patient treated with tofacitinib. This TCR was sampled from a human donor with alopecia areata.

CDR3 sequence: CAWSGVRVGQGYTF. CDR3 DNA sequence: TGTGCCTGGAGTGGGGTGAGGGTAGGCCAGGGCTACACCTTC. V gene TRBV30 combines with J gene TRBJ1-2; no clear D. Germline-derived CDR1 and CDR2 are GTSNPN and SVGIG (reference sequence). The CDR3 has 14 residues. V lost 1 base, J lost 8 bases, and 17 bases lay in between.